A selection of T cell receptor beta chains follows, all from one sample in a study of shared clonotypes between healthy human individuals. Sequencing used immunoSEQ multiplex PCR; TCRdb keeps in-frame clones, though not all of them. Among 2 million to 3 million clones listed, 80% to 95% were seen once. Sequencing was performed on naive CD4+ T cells from PBMCs. The origin of the receptors is a man between 18 and 35 years old in good health. Some clones in this sample may be carry-over from other donors' samples. CDR3s include the opening cysteine and the closing phenylalanine or tryptophan. D genes are given only for firm matches. The listing skips clone size in some rows; elsewhere it reads once, few, many or a size class.

V	D	J	size	CDR3	DNA
TRBV5-4	TRBD1	TRBJ1-6	NA	CASSQTGREDSPLHF	TGTGCCAGCAGCCAGACAGGGCGAGAGGATTCACCCCTCCACTTT
TRBV7-9	TRBD1	TRBJ2-7	NA	CASNGQGPGEQYF	TGTGCCAGCAACGGACAGGGCCCCGGCGAGCAGTACTTC
TRBV4-3	NA	TRBJ1-1	NA	CASSQDLGVNTEAFF	TGCGCCAGCAGCCAAGATCTCGGGGTTAACACTGAAGCTTTCTTT
TRBV28	NA	TRBJ1-2	NA	CASSSGGRVNYGYTF	TGTGCCAGCAGTTCCGGGGGGCGAGTTAACTATGGCTACACCTTC
TRBV6-1	NA	TRBJ1-2	NA	CASSEGRQGGGYTF	TGTGCCAGCAGTGAAGGTCGTCAGGGAGGAGGCTACACCTTC
TRBV28	TRBD1	TRBJ2-7	NA	CASSTTGVHEQYF	TGTGCCAGCAGTACAACAGGGGTACACGAGCAGTACTTC
TRBV18	NA	TRBJ2-2	NA	CASSPGGGSTGELFF	TGTGCCAGCTCACCAGGCGGGGGCAGTACCGGGGAGCTGTTTTTT
TRBV7-5	NA	TRBJ2-1	NA	CVPGAHLSYNEQFF	TGTGTACCAGGGGCCCATCTCTCCTACAATGAGCAGTTCTTC
TRBV10-1	NA	TRBJ2-5	NA	CASSKDAGTQYF	TGCGCCAGCAGCAAGGACGCAGGGACCCAGTACTTC
TRBV5-1	TRBD1	TRBJ2-7	NA	CASSPVRDSLYEQYF	TGCGCCAGCAGCCCTGTCAGGGACAGTCTCTACGAGCAGTACTTC
TRBV28	NA	TRBJ2-7	NA	CASAGVPIYEQYF	TGTGCCAGCGCAGGGGTCCCCATCTACGAGCAGTACTTC
TRBV5-1	NA	TRBJ2-1	NA	CASSLESPVYNEQFF	TGCGCCAGCAGCTTGGAGTCCCCCGTTTACAATGAGCAGTTCTTC
TRBV29-1	TRBD1	TRBJ2-7	NA	CSVGKTGSPYEQYF	TGCAGCGTTGGGAAGACAGGGAGCCCCTACGAGCAGTACTTC
TRBV4-1	NA	TRBJ2-6	NA	CASSPNPTTGLGANVLTF	TGCGCCAGCAGCCCAAATCCTACCACAGGGCTCGGGGCCAACGTCCTGACTTTC
TRBV5-8	NA	TRBJ2-3	NA	CASSLVDGSTDTQYF	TGTGCCAGCAGCTTGGTTGACGGGAGCACAGATACGCAGTATTTT
TRBV29-1	NA	TRBJ2-5	NA	CSSKDPWQETQYF	TGCAGCTCTAAAGACCCGTGGCAAGAGACCCAGTACTTC
TRBV19	NA	TRBJ1-5	few	CASRKINQPQHF	TGTGCCAGTAGGAAGATCAATCAGCCCCAGCATTTT
TRBV5-6	NA	TRBJ1-1	few	CASSFDSEAFF	TGTGCCAGCAGCTTTGACAGCGAAGCTTTCTTT
TRBV20-1	NA	TRBJ2-7	NA	CSATDQGGQYF	TGCAGTGCTACCGACCAGGGAGGGCAGTACTTC
TRBV27	NA	TRBJ1-1	NA	CASSPPDVRRGSTEAFF	TGTGCCAGCAGTCCACCTGACGTGAGGCGCGGATCCACTGAAGCTTTCTTT
TRBV19	TRBD2	TRBJ2-1	NA	CASRDYGHEQFF	TGTGCCAGCCGGGACTATGGTCATGAGCAGTTCTTC
TRBV7-2	NA	TRBJ2-7	NA	CASSPRGDAEQYF	TGTGCCAGCAGCCCCAGAGGGGACGCCGAGCAGTACTTC
TRBV29-1	NA	TRBJ2-4	NA	CSGGLAKNIQYF	TGCAGTGGTGGTCTGGCCAAAAACATTCAGTACTTC
TRBV7-8	NA	TRBJ2-6	NA	CASSSPRAVSGANVLTF	TGTGCCAGCAGCTCCCCCCGAGCCGTTTCTGGGGCCAACGTCCTGACTTTC
TRBV28	NA	TRBJ1-2	NA	CASSLQMYGYTF	TGTGCCAGCAGTTTACAGATGTATGGCTACACCTTC
TRBV5-1	TRBD2	TRBJ2-2	NA	CASSPTSGSIGELFF	TGCGCCAGCAGCCCGACTAGCGGGAGTATCGGGGAGCTGTTTTTT
TRBV11-1	TRBD2	TRBJ2-7	NA	CASSASMLAGESEQYF	TGTGCCAGCAGCGCATCCATGCTAGCGGGAGAAAGTGAGCAGTACTTC
TRBV6-1	NA	TRBJ2-3	NA	CASRMGGGGTDTQYF	TGTGCCAGCAGGATGGGCGGCGGGGGCACAGATACGCAGTATTTT
TRBV2	TRBD1	TRBJ1-1	few	CASTSGGTEAFF	TGTGCCAGCACTTCAGGGGGCACTGAAGCTTTCTTT
TRBV27	NA	TRBJ2-7	NA	CASRRTDSSYEQYF	TGTGCCAGCAGAAGGACAGACAGCTCCTACGAGCAGTACTTC
TRBV5-1	NA	TRBJ2-1	NA	CASSWEDGHEQFF	TGCGCCAGCAGCTGGGAGGACGGTCATGAGCAGTTCTTC
TRBV29-1	NA	TRBJ2-5	NA	CSGDSQETQYF	TGCAGCGGAGACAGTCAAGAGACCCAGTACTTC
TRBV5-1	TRBD2	TRBJ2-7	NA	CASSPERLARSEQYF	TGCGCCAGCAGCCCCGAAAGACTAGCCAGAAGCGAGCAGTACTTC
TRBV5-4	NA	TRBJ2-7	NA	CASSLVRGNEQYF	TGTGCCAGCAGCTTGGTTCGAGGGAACGAGCAGTACTTC
TRBV10-2	NA	TRBJ2-3	NA	CASSEADLRADTQYF	TGCGCCAGCAGTGAGGCGGATTTGCGCGCAGATACGCAGTATTTT
TRBV19	NA	TRBJ2-3	NA	CASSTGPTDTQYF	TGTGCCAGTAGTACGGGGCCCACAGATACGCAGTATTTT
TRBV28	NA	TRBJ1-2	NA	CASSTTGAPYGYTF	TGTGCCAGCTCAACAACGGGGGCCCCCTATGGCTACACCTTC
TRBV19	NA	TRBJ1-5	NA	CASSASQGFGSNQPQHF	TGTGCCAGTAGTGCCTCCCAGGGGTTTGGTAGCAATCAGCCCCAGCATTTT
TRBV27	TRBD1	TRBJ1-2	NA	CASSLNPGQTYGYTF	TGTGCCAGCAGTTTAAATCCGGGACAGACCTATGGCTACACCTTC
TRBV4-2	TRBD2	TRBJ2-1	NA	CASSQDGREGNEQFF	TGTGCCAGCAGCCAAGATGGGCGGGAGGGCAATGAGCAGTTCTTC
TRBV5-1	NA	TRBJ2-3	NA	CASSTQFGDTQYF	TGCGCCAGCAGTACGCAGTTTGGAGATACGCAGTATTTT
TRBV27	TRBD2	TRBJ2-3	NA	CASSPRVAGGLTDTQYF	TGTGCCAGCAGTCCCCGTGTAGCGGGGGGTCTCACAGATACGCAGTATTTT
TRBV11-2	NA	TRBJ2-3	few	CASSLAGTDTQYF	TGTGCCAGCAGCTTAGCGGGCACAGATACGCAGTATTTT
TRBV11-2	NA	TRBJ1-4	NA	CASSLRTATNEKLFF	TGTGCCAGCAGCTTACGGACAGCAACTAATGAAAAACTGTTTTTT
TRBV6-5	TRBD2	TRBJ2-1	NA	CASSSTSGGRGEQFF	TGTGCCAGCAGTTCTACTAGCGGGGGAAGAGGTGAGCAGTTCTTC
TRBV9	TRBD2	TRBJ2-7	once	CASSVRSSGDEQYF	TGTGCCAGCAGCGTAAGATCTAGCGGGGACGAGCAGTACTTC
TRBV2	NA	TRBJ1-5	NA	CASRVHGNQPQHF	TGTGCCAGCAGAGTACATGGCAATCAGCCCCAGCATTTT
TRBV10-2	NA	TRBJ1-4	NA	CASSEEGGNEKLFF	TGCGCCAGCAGTGAAGAGGGCGGGAATGAAAAACTGTTTTTT
TRBV9	NA	TRBJ1-3	NA	CASSLGPTGGNTIYF	TGTGCCAGCAGCCTCGGACCAACGGGTGGAAACACCATATATTTT
TRBV19	TRBD1	TRBJ1-2	NA	CASSMRATGGTLYGYTF	TGTGCCAGTAGTATGAGGGCGACAGGGGGTACTCTCTATGGCTACACCTTC
TRBV27	TRBD2	TRBJ2-3	NA	CASKGLAGYDTQYF	TGTGCCAGCAAGGGACTAGCGGGATATGATACGCAGTATTTT
TRBV4-3	NA	TRBJ2-6	NA	CASSQDRGLVGANVLTF	TGCGCCAGCAGCCAAGATCGAGGGCTTGTTGGGGCCAACGTCCTGACTTTC
TRBV7-9	TRBD1	TRBJ2-5	NA	CASSLLRGPQYF	TGTGCCAGCAGCTTACTGAGGGGGCCCCAGTACTTC
TRBV14	NA	TRBJ2-1	NA	CASSQDGSSYNEQFF	TGTGCCAGCAGCCAAGATGGGAGCTCCTACAATGAGCAGTTCTTC
TRBV5-6	NA	TRBJ2-5	NA	CASSLRGGGETQYF	TGTGCCAGCAGCTTAAGGGGCGGCGGGGAGACCCAGTACTTC
TRBV7-2	NA	TRBJ2-1	NA	CASSLTSTYNEQFF	TGTGCCAGCAGCCTGACTAGTACCTACAATGAGCAGTTCTTC
TRBV18	TRBD1	TRBJ1-5	NA	CASSRDREVGPQHF	TGTGCCAGCTCCCGGGACAGGGAAGTTGGTCCCCAGCATTTT
TRBV27	NA	TRBJ1-2	NA	CASSLSPQQGFGGYTF	TGTGCCAGCAGTTTATCACCCCAACAGGGATTCGGGGGCTACACCTTC
TRBV11-3	TRBD1	TRBJ2-7	NA	CASSPRDRSSYEQYF	TGTGCCAGCAGCCCCCGGGACAGGAGCTCCTACGAGCAGTACTTC
TRBV18	NA	TRBJ2-7	NA	CASSPPPSYEQYF	TGTGCCAGCTCACCACCGCCCTCCTACGAGCAGTACTTC